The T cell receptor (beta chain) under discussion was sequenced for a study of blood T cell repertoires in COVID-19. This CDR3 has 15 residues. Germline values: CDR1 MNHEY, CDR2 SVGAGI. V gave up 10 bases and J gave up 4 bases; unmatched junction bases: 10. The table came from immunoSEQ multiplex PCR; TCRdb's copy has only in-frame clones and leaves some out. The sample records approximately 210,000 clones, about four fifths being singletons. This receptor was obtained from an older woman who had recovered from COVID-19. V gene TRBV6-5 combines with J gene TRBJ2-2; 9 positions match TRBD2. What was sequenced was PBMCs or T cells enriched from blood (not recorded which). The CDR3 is CATSRGGAVTGELFF. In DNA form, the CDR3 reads TGTGCCACCTCTCGCGGGGGGGCGGTCACCGGGGAGCTGTTTTTT.